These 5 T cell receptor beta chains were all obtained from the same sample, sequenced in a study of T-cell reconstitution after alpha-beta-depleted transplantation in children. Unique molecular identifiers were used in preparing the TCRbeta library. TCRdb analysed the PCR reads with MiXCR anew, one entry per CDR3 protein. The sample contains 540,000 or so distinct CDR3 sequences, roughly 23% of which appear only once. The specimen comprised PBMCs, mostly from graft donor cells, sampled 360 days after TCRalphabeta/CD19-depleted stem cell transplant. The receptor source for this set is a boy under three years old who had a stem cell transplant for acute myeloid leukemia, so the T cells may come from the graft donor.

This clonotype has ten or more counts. Here the CDR3 DNA reads TGTGCCGGTGCTGGACAGGGCTATCTCTCTGGGGCCAACGTCCTGACTTTC. Protein: CAGAGQGYLSGANVLTF. The J gene is TRBJ2-6, the V gene TRBV7-8; 8 bases line up with TRBD1. The germline V gene encodes CDR1 SGHVS and CDR2 FQNEAQ. The CDR3 spans 17 residues. The V segment lost 11 bases and the J segment 0 bases; nucleotides outside the gene matches: 12.

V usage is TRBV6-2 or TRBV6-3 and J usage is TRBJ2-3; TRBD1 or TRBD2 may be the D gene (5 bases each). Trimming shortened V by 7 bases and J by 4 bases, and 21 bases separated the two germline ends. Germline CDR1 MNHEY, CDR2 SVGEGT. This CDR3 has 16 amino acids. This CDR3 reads CASTHPGTVGADTQYF. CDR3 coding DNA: TGTGCCAGCACCCACCCCGGGACCGTGGGGGCAGATACGCAGTATTTT.

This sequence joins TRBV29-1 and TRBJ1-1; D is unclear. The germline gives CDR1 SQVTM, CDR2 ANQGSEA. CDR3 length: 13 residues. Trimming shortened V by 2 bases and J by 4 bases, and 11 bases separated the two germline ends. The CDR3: CSVESRFPTEAFF. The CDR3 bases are TGCAGCGTTGAAAGTCGGTTTCCCACTGAAGCTTTCTTT.

DNA of the CDR3: TGTGCCAGCAGCCCCCCGCAGGGAGAAGGAGAGACCCAGTACTTC. Translating gives CASSPPQGEGETQYF. This rearrangement joins TRBV4-2 to TRBJ2-5; D tentatively reads TRBD1 or TRBD2 (5 bases each). Trimming pared 4 bases from V and 4 bases from J, leaving 16 bases between. Germline assignment: CDR1 LGHNA and CDR2 YNFKEQ. The CDR3 has 15 residues.

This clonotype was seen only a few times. The CDR3 here is CASSFQGREQYV. The CDR3 DNA is TGTGCCAGCAGCTTCCAGGGACGGGAGCAGTACGTC. V usage is TRBV5-6 and J usage is TRBJ2-7, with D possibly called TRBD1 or TRBD2 (5 bases each). Germline V gene data show CDR1 as SGHDT and CDR2 as YYEEEE. V was cut by 2 bases and J by 7 bases, with 10 bases left in between. The CDR3 covers 12 residues.